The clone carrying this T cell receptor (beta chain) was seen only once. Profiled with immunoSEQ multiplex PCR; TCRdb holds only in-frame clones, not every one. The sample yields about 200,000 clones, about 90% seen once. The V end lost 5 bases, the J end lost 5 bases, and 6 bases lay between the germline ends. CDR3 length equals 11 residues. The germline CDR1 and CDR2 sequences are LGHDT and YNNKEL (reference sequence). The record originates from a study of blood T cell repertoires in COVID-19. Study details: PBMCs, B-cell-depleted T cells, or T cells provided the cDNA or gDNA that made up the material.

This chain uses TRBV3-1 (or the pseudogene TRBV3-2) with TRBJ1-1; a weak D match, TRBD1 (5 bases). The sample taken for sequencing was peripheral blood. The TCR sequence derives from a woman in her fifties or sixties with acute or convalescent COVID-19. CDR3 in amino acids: CASSAGTEAFF. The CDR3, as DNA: TGTGCCAGCAGCGCAGGGACTGAAGCTTTCTTT.